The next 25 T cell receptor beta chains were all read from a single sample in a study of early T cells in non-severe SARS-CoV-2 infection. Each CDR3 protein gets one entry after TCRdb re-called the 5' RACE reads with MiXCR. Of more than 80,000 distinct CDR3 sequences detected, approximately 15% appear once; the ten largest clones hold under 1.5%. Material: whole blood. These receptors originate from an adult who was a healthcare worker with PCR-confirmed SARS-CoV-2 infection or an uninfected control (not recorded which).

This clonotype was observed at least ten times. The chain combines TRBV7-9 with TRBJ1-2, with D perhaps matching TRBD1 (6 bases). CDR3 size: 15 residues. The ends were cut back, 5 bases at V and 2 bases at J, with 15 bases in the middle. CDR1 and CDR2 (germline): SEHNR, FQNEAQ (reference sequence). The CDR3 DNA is TGTGCCAGCAGCCCATACGGGGGCACCAACTATGGCTACACCTTC. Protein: CASSPYGGTNYGYTF.

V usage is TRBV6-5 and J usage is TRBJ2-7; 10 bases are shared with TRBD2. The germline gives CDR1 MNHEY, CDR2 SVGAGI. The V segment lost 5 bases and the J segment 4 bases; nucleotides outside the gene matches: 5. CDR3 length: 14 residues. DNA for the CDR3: TGTGCCAGCAGTAGCGGGGGGGCTCAGTACGAGCAGTACTTC. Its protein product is CASSSGGAQYEQYF.

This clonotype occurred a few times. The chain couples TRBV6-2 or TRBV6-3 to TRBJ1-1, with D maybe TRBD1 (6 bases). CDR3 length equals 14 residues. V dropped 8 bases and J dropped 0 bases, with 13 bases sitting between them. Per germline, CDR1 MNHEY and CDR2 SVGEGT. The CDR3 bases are TGTGCCAGCTCTGACAGGCCCATGAACACTGAAGCTTTCTTT. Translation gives CASSDRPMNTEAFF.

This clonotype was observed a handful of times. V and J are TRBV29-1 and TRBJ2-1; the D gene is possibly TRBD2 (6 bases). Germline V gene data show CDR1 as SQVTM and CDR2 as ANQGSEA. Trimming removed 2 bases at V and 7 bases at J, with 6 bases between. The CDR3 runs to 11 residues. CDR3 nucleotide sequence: TGCAGCGTTGAACGGGGGAATGAGCAGTTCTTC. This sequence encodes CSVERGNEQFF.

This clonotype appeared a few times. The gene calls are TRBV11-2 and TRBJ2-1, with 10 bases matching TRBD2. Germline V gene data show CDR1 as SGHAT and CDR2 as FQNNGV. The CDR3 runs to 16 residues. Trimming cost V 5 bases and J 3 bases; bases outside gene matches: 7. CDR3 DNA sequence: TGTGCCAGCAGCCGGACTAAGCGGGGGGGCTACAATGAGCAGTTCTTC. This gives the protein CASSRTKRGGYNEQFF.

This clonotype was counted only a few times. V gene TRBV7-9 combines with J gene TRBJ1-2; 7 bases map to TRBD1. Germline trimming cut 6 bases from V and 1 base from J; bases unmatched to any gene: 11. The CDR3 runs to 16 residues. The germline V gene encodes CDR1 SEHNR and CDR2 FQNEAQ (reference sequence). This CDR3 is CASRIMPGQLNYGYTF. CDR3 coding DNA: TGTGCCAGCAGGATAATGCCGGGACAGCTTAACTATGGCTACACCTTC.

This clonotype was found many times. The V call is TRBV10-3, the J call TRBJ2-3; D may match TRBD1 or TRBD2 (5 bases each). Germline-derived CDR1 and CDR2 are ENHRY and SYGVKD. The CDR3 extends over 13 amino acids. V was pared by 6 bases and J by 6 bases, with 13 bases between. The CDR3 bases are TGTGCCATCAGCGCTAGCCCAGGGGATACGCAGTATTTT. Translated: CAISASPGDTQYF.

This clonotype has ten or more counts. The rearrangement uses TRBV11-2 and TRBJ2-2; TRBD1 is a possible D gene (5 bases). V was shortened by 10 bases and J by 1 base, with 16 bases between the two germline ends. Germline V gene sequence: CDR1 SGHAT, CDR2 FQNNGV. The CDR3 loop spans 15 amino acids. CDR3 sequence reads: CATNLGAKNTGELFF. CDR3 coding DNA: TGTGCCACCAACCTAGGGGCCAAGAACACCGGGGAGCTGTTTTTT.

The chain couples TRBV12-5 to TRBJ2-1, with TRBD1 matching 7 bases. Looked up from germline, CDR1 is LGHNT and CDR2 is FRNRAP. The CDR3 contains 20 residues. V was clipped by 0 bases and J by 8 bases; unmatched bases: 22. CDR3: CASGLVPLTRDRATPHEQFF. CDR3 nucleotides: TGTGCTAGTGGTTTGGTTCCGCTCACAAGAGACAGGGCTACCCCCCATGAGCAGTTCTTC.

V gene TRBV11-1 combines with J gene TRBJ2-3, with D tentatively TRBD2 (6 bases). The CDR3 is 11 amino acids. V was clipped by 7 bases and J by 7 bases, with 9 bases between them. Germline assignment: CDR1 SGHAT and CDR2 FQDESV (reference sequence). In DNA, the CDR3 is TGTGCCAGCATGGGGGGATATACGCAGTATTTT. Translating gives CASMGGYTQYF.

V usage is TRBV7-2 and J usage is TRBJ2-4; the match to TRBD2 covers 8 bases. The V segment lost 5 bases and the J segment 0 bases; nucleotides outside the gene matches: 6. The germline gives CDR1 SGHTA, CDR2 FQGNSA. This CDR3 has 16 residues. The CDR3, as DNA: TGTGCCAGCAGCGAGGGACTAGTAGCAGCCAAAAACATTCAGTACTTC. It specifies CASSEGLVAAKNIQYF.

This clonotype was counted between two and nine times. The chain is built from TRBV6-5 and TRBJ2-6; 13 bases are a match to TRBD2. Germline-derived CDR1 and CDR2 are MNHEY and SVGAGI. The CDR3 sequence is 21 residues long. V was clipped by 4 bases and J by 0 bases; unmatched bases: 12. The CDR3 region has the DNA TGTGCCAGCAGTTTGTGGACTAGCGGGGGTGTTCCTCCCTCTGGGGCCAACGTCCTGACTTTC. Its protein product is CASSLWTSGGVPPSGANVLTF.

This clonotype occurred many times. CDR3 sequence reads: CAARGSIETQYF. The CDR3 bases are TGTGCCGCGAGGGGCAGCATAGAGACCCAGTACTTC. This chain joins TRBV30 and TRBJ2-5; D possibly uses TRBD1 or TRBD2 (5 bases each). CDR3 size: 12 residues. V was shortened by 8 bases and J by 4 bases, with 14 bases between the two germline ends. CDR1 is GTSNPN and CDR2 is SVGIG in the germline V gene (reference sequence).

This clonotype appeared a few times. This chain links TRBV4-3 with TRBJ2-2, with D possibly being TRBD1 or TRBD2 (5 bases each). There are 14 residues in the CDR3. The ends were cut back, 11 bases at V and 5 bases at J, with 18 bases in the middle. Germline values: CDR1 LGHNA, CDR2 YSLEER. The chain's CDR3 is CAPGRRWGTGELFF. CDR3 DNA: TGCGCCCCAGGCCGAAGATGGGGGACCGGGGAGCTGTTTTTT.

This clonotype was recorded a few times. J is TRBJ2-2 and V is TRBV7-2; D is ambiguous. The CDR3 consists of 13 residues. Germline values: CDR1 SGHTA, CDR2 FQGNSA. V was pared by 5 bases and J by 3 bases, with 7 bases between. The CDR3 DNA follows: TGTGCCAGCAGCCTACTTTACACCGGGGAGCTGTTTTTT. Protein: CASSLLYTGELFF.

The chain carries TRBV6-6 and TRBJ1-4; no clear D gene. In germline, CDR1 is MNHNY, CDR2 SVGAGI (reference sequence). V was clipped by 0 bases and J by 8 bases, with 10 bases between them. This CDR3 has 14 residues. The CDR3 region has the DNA TGTGCCAGCAGTTACTCTCGGGCCAGGGAAAAACTGTTTTTT. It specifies CASSYSRAREKLFF.

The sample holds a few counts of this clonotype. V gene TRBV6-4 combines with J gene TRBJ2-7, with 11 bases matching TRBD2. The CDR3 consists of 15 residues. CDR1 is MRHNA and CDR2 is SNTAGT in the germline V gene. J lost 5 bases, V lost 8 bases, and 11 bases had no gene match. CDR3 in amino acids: CASRLAGGLRDEQYF. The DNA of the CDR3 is TGTGCCAGCCGTCTAGCGGGGGGATTAAGGGACGAGCAGTACTTC.

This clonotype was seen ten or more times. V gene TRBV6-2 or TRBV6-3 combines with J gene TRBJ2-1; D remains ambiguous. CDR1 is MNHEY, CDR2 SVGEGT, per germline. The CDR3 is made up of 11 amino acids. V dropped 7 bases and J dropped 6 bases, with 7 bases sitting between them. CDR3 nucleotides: TGTGCCAGCACCGACGTCAATGAGCAGTTCTTC. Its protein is CASTDVNEQFF.

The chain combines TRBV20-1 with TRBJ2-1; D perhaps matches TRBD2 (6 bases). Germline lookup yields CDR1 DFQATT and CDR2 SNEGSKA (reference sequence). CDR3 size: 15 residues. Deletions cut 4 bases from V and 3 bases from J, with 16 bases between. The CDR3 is CSAKQRTSHYNEQFF. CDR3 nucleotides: TGCAGTGCTAAACAACGAACTAGCCACTACAATGAGCAGTTCTTC.

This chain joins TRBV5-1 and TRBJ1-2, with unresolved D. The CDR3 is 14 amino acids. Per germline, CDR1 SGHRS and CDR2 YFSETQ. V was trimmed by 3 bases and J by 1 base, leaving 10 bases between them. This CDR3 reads CASSSGIVNYGYTF. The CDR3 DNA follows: TGCGCCAGCAGCTCTGGGATAGTTAACTATGGCTACACCTTC.

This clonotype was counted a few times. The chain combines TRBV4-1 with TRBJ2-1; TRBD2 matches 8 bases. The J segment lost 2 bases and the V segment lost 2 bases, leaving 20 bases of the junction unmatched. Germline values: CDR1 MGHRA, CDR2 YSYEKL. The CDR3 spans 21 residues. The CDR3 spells CASSQNLVASGRGGPYNEQFF. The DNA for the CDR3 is TGCGCCAGCAGCCAAAACCTCGTAGCCTCTGGACGGGGGGGCCCCTACAATGAGCAGTTCTTC.

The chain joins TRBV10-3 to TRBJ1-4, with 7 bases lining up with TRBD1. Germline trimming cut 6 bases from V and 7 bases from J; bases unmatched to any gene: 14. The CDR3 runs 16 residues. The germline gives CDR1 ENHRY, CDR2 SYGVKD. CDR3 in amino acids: CAISALRGGKGEKLFF. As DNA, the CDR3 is TGTGCCATCAGCGCCCTGCGAGGGGGCAAGGGTGAAAAACTGTTTTTT.

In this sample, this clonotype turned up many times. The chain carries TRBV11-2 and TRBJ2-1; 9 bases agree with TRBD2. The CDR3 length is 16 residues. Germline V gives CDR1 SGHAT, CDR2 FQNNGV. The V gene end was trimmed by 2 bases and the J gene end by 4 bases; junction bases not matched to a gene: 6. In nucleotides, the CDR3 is TGTGCCAGCAGCTTAAGGTCTAGCGGGGCTTACAATGAGCAGTTCTTC. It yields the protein CASSLRSSGAYNEQFF.

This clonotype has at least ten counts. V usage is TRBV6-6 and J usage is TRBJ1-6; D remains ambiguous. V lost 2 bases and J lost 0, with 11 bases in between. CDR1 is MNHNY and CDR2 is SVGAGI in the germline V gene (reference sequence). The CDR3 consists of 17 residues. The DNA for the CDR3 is TGTGCCAGCAGTTACACTCAAGGAAGCTCCTATAATTCACCCCTCCACTTT. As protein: CASSYTQGSSYNSPLHF.

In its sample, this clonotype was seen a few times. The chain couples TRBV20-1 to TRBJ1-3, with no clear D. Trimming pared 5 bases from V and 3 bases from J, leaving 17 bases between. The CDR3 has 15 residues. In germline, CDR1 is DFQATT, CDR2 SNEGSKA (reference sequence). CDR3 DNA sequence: TGCAGTGCTGGTGGGGTGGGAGGAGGTGGAAACACCATATATTTT. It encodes CSAGGVGGGGNTIYF.